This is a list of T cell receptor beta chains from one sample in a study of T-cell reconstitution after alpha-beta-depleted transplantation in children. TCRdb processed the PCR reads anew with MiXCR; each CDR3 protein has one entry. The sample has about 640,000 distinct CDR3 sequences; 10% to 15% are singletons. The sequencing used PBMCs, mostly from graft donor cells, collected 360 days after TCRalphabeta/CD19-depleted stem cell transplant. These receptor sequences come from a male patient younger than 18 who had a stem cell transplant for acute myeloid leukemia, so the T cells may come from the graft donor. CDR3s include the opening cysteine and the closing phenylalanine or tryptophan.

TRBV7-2,CASSPRKPAGDKQYF
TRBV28,CASRGGEEPYEQYF
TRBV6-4,CASSDDVSGRASSTNTGELFF
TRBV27,CASSLVAPLHF
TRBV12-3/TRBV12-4,CASSLWTVDQPQHF
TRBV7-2,CASSFRPGLAVNEQFF
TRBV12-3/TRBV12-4,CASNRWGYEQYF
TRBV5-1,CASSSTPGAGYEQYF
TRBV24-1,CATSDRQGWGYTF
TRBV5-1,CASSLAWGGDQPQHF
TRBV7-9,CASSLVGGPHYNEQFF
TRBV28,CASSFPFGSSYEQYF
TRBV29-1,CSVDFLAGEQYF
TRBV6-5,CASSLQREMGEQYF
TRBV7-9,CASSLREPYNEQFF
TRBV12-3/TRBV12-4,CASNPDTAYEQYF
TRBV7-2,CASSLGGVGYNEQFF
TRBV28,CASSPLAGGLDTQYF
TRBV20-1,CSARPLAGHNEQFF
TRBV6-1,CASTHLGSSTDTQYF
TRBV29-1,CSVEDNRGVFRETQYF
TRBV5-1,CASSSDYSEQFF